The T cell receptor beta chain described here comes from a study of blood T cell repertoires in COVID-19. About the research overall: Both acute and convalescent COVID-19 samples were obtained from the United States, Italy and Spain. Nucleic acid was either cDNA or gDNA, and it came from T cells, B-cell-depleted T cells, or PBMCs.

The V gene's germline CDR1 is KGHSH and CDR2 LQKENI. Deletions cut 3 bases from V and 2 bases from J, with 10 bases between. This CDR3 contains 14 residues. Authors' data handling: Reference gene primer amplification in the assay estimated nucleated cell counts. Assay used: immunoSEQ multiplex PCR; TCRdb lists only in-frame clones, some missing. The V and J calls and clone size were taken over from that table, and D and trimming were inferred from the DNA. The sample holds about 310,000 clones, around 87% seen once. The rearrangement joins TRBV18 to TRBJ2-5; D is possibly TRBD2 (6 bases). The TCR sequence derives from a woman aged 50 to 60 who had recovered from COVID-19. Sequences were obtained from peripheral blood. The CDR3 nucleotides are TGTGCCAGCTCACCGGACTACCGACAAGAGACCCAGTACTTC. Protein: CASSPDYRQETQYF. Complete variable domain (other parts from reference TRBV18 and TRBJ2-5): NAGVMQNPRHLVRRRGQEARLRCSPMKGHSHVYWYRQLPEEGLKFMVYLQKENIIDESGMPKERFSAEFPKEGPSILRIQQVVRGDSAAYFCASSPDYRQETQYFGPGTRLLVL.